A single sample is the source of the 17 T cell receptor beta chains below, sequenced in a study of blood T cell repertoires in COVID-19. Profiling relied on immunoSEQ multiplex PCR, and the TCRdb table lists in-frame clones only, not all of them. The data contain roughly 90,000 clones, more than 70% of them singletons. Sequencing input: peripheral blood. Source of these receptors: a human donor in a cohort sampled during active COVID-19.

The sample holds one count of this clone. This chain connects TRBV7-2 to TRBJ2-5; weak D call: TRBD2 (6 bases). The CDR3 has 16 residues. The V and J ends lost 1 base and 5 bases respectively, with 17 bases between them. Germline V CDR1 and CDR2: SGHTA, FQGNSA. In DNA form, the CDR3 reads TGTGCCAGCAGCTTAGTATTCGCGGGGAATCGGGAGACCCAGTACTTC. Encoded protein: CASSLVFAGNRETQYF.

The chain combines TRBV3-1 (or the pseudogene TRBV3-2) with TRBJ1-1; D is unresolved. The germline gives CDR1 LGHDT, CDR2 YNNKEL (reference sequence). The CDR3 is made up of 15 amino acids. The V gene lost 4 bases and the J gene lost 3 bases, with 15 bases spanning the gap. CDR3 in amino acids: CASSPKQLGYTEAFF. Written as DNA, the CDR3 is TGTGCCAGCAGCCCAAAACAGCTTGGGTACACTGAAGCTTTCTTT.

This clone was detected only a few times. The J gene is TRBJ2-7, the V gene TRBV13; a weak D match, TRBD1 (6 bases). Trimming removed 2 bases at V and 2 bases at J, with 10 bases between. Germline CDR1 and CDR2: PRHDT and FYEKMQ (reference sequence). This CDR3 spans 14 amino acids. Here the CDR3 reads CASSLKDRPYEQYF. CDR3 DNA: TGTGCCAGCAGCTTAAAAGACAGGCCCTACGAGCAGTACTTC.

The chain uses TRBV5-4 and TRBJ2-3, with TRBD1 as a possible D gene (5 bases). Germline CDR1 SGHNT, CDR2 YYREEE (reference sequence). The CDR3 consists of 12 residues. V lost 4 bases, J lost 3 bases, and 6 bases lay in between. The CDR3 here is CASSPGTDTQYF. The CDR3 DNA reads as TGTGCCAGCAGCCCAGGGACAGATACGCAGTATTTT.

The genes are TRBV4-2 and TRBJ2-7; D unresolved. This CDR3 is 14 amino acids long. Germline V CDR1 and CDR2: LGHNA, YNFKEQ. Trimming cost V 6 bases and J 1 base, with 13 bases left between them. CDR3 protein: CASRRSVGSYEQYF. The CDR3 DNA follows: TGTGCCAGCAGACGGTCGGTCGGGTCCTACGAGCAGTACTTC.

The chain combines TRBV6-6 with TRBJ2-7; TRBD2 matches at 9 bases. This CDR3 contains 14 residues. Germline V gene data show CDR1 as MNHNY and CDR2 as SVGAGI (reference sequence). After removal of 6 bases from V and 5 bases from J, the junction contained 8 bases not matched to a gene. In nucleotides, the CDR3 is TGTGCCAGCAGATTAGCGGGAGTTGCCCACGAGCAGTACTTC. Its translation: CASRLAGVAHEQYF.

CDR3 sequence (DNA): TGTGCCAGCAGCTTAGCGCGGGGACCCGGGGAGCTGTTTTTT. It encodes CASSLARGPGELFF. The chain uses TRBV7-6 and TRBJ2-2; D is possibly TRBD2 (6 bases). The V gene's germline CDR1 is SGHVS and CDR2 FNYEAQ. The CDR3 extends over 14 amino acids. Trimming pared 0 bases from V and 6 bases from J, leaving 8 bases between.

V gene TRBV19 combines with J gene TRBJ2-1; D not resolved. From germline, CDR1 is LNHDA and CDR2 SQIVND (reference sequence). Trimming took off 1 base at V and 5 bases at J, with 3 bases between the two ends. The CDR3 sequence is 12 residues long. This chain's CDR3 is CASSIGHNEQFF. The CDR3 DNA is TGTGCCAGTAGTATAGGGCACAATGAGCAGTTCTTC.

The chain couples TRBV10-3 to TRBJ1-1, with D hard to call. CDR3 length equals 13 residues. With 4 bases removed from V and 3 bases from J, the gap between germline ends came to 9 bases. Looked up from germline, CDR1 is ENHRY and CDR2 is SYGVKD. The DNA of the CDR3 is TGTGCCATCAGTGTAGGCGGATACACTGAAGCTTTCTTT. It encodes CAISVGGYTEAFF.

This chain links TRBV6-6 with TRBJ2-2; TRBD1 matches 7 bases. Trimming took 6 bases from V and 7 from J; bases not matched to a gene: 14. The CDR3 is 16 residues long. Germline lookup yields CDR1 MNHNY and CDR2 SVGAGI (reference sequence). In DNA, the CDR3 is TGTGCCAGCAGCCAAACGACCGGGACAGTGGGCGGGGAGCTGTTTTTT. Its translation is CASSQTTGTVGGELFF.

V usage is TRBV30 and J usage is TRBJ1-2; no clear D gene. The CDR3 is 12 amino acids. From germline, CDR1 is GTSNPN and CDR2 SVGIG (reference sequence). Trimming shortened V by 0 bases and J by 8 bases, and 10 bases separated the two germline ends. The CDR3 sequence: CAWSVAAGGYTF. CDR3 DNA: TGTGCCTGGAGTGTGGCAGCCGGGGGCTACACCTTC.

The sample holds one count of this clone. This chain links TRBV11-3 with TRBJ2-3, with TRBD2 identical over 11 bases. CDR1 and CDR2 from the germline V gene are SGHNT and YENEEA. The V and J ends lost 4 bases and 2 bases, in that order; junction bases with no gene match: 5. The CDR3 is 16 amino acids. The CDR3 nucleotides read TGTGCCAGCAGCTCGGGACTAGCGGATAACACAGATACGCAGTATTTT. Protein product: CASSSGLADNTDTQYF.

V and J are TRBV5-1 and TRBJ1-2; TRBD1 agrees at 7 bases. The CDR3 spans 13 residues. V lost 5 bases and J lost 4; bases outside the gene matches: 5. Germline CDR1 is SGHRS and CDR2 is YFSETQ. The CDR3 here is CASRTGEPYGYTF. The CDR3 region has the DNA TGCGCCAGCAGAACAGGGGAGCCCTATGGCTACACCTTC.

J is TRBJ2-4 and V is TRBV7-9; 9 nucleotides line up with TRBD2. This CDR3 is built from 17 residues. V lost 1 base, J lost 1 base, and 5 bases stayed unmatched. Germline assignment: CDR1 SEHNR and CDR2 FQNEAQ (reference sequence). CDR3 in DNA: TGTGCCAGCAGCTTAGGAGGCGGGAGGGAGGCCAAAAACATTCAGTACTTC. Its protein product is CASSLGGGREAKNIQYF. The whole variable domain, filled in from reference TRBV7-9 and TRBJ2-4, reads DTGVSQNPRHKITKRGQNVTFRCDPISEHNRLYWYRQTLGQGPEFLTYFQNEAQLEKSRLLSDRFSAERPKGSFSTLEIQRTEQGDSAMYLCASSLGGGREAKNIQYFGAGTRLSVL.

The V call is TRBV24-1, the J call TRBJ2-5, with TRBD1 as a possible D gene (6 bases). This CDR3 has 16 residues. Germline V lookup: CDR1 KGHDR, CDR2 SFDVKD. V shed 7 bases and J shed 2 bases, with 19 bases lying between them. The CDR3 is CATSPGASRGQETQYF. DNA for the CDR3: TGTGCCACCAGCCCAGGGGCTAGCCGCGGGCAAGAGACCCAGTACTTC.

This clone was observed a handful of times. The rearrangement links TRBV12-3 or TRBV12-4 to TRBJ2-7; TRBD1 matches 7 bases. After removal of 1 base from V and 5 bases from J, the junction contained 2 bases not matched to a gene. CDR3 length equals 13 residues. The CDR3 nucleotides are TGTGCCAGCAGTTTAGGACAGGGCCACGAGCAGTACTTC. It is translated as CASSLGQGHEQYF.

The J gene is TRBJ2-5, the V gene TRBV9; D gene unclear. CDR1 is SGDLS, CDR2 YYNGEE, per germline. V was shortened by 2 bases and J by 5 bases, with 13 bases between the two germline ends. The CDR3 runs to 14 residues. The CDR3 loop reads CASSVFAVGETQYF. The DNA of the CDR3 is TGTGCCAGCAGCGTCTTCGCGGTTGGGGAGACCCAGTACTTC.